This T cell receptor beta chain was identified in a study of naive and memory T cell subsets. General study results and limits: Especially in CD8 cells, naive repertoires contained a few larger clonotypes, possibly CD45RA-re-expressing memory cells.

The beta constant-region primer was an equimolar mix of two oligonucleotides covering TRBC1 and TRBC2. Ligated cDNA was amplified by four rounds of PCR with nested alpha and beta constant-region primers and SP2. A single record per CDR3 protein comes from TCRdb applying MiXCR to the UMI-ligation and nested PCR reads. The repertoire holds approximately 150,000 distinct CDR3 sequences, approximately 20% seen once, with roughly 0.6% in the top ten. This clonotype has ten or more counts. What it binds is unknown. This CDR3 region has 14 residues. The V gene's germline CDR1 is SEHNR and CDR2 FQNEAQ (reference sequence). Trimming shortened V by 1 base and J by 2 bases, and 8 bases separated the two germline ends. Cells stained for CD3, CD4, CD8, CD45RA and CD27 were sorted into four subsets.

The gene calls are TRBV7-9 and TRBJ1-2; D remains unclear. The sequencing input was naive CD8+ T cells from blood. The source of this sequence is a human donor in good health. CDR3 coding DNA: TGTGCCAGCAGCTTAGTCGTTCAAAACTATGGCTACACCTTC. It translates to CASSLVVQNYGYTF. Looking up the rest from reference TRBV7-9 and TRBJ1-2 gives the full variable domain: DTGVSQNPRHKITKRGQNVTFRCDPISEHNRLYWYRQTLGQGPEFLTYFQNEAQLEKSRLLSDRFSAERPKGSFSTLEIQRTEQGDSAMYLCASSLVVQNYGYTFGSGTRLTVV.